This TCR beta chain was recorded in a study of early T cells in non-severe SARS-CoV-2 infection. In the study overall: Sequenced material consisted of bulk RNA (from unsorted whole blood), and chains were unpaired.

The CDR3 runs to 14 residues. Trimming left V 6 bases short and J 2 bases short, with 14 bases between. Germline loops: CDR1 DFQATT, CDR2 SNEGSKA (reference sequence). Via MiXCR, TCRdb re-called the 5' RACE reads, giving one row per CDR3 protein. Of roughly 51,000 distinct CDR3 sequences listed, 6.2% are singletons. This clonotype was detected ten times or more. The TCR comes from an adult who was a healthcare worker with PCR-confirmed SARS-CoV-2 infection or an uninfected control (not recorded which). The genes are TRBV20-1 and TRBJ2-1; no definite D call. Sequencing used whole blood. CDR3 loop: CSAMGPIAYNEQFF. CDR3 bases: TGCAGTGCCATGGGCCCCATTGCCTACAATGAGCAGTTCTTC.